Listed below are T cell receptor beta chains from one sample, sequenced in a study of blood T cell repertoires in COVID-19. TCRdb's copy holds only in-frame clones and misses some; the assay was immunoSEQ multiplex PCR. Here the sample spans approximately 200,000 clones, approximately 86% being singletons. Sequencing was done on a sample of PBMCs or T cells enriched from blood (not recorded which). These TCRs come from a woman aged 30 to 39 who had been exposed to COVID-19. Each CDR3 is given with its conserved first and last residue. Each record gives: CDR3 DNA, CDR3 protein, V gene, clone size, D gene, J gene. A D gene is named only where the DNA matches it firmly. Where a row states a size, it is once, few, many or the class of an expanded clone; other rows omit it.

cdr3_nt: TGTGCCAGCTCACTTCAGGGGGGTCAGGACACTGAAGCTTTCTTT
cdr3_aa: CASSLQGGQDTEAFF
v_call: TRBV18
clone_size: once
d_call: TRBD1
j_call: TRBJ1-1

cdr3_nt: TGTGCCAGCACCCCTCGGGGTACCGGGGAGCTGTTTTTT
cdr3_aa: CASTPRGTGELFF
v_call: TRBV12-3/TRBV12-4
clone_size: -
d_call: -
j_call: TRBJ2-2

cdr3_nt: TGTGCCAGCAGTTCCGACAGGGCAAATCAGCCCCAGCATTTT
cdr3_aa: CASSSDRANQPQHF
v_call: TRBV2
clone_size: -
d_call: TRBD1
j_call: TRBJ1-5

cdr3_nt: TGCGCCAGCAGAGGGACAGCCTATGGCTACACCTTC
cdr3_aa: CASRGTAYGYTF
v_call: TRBV5-1
clone_size: -
d_call: TRBD1
j_call: TRBJ1-2

cdr3_nt: TGTGCCAGCAGCGTAGAGGACAGCATTAATTCACCCCTCCACTTT
cdr3_aa: CASSVEDSINSPLHF
v_call: TRBV9
clone_size: -
d_call: -
j_call: TRBJ1-6

cdr3_nt: TGTGCTAGTGGAACGGACAGGGGGGGCACTGAAGCTTTCTTT
cdr3_aa: CASGTDRGGTEAFF
v_call: TRBV12-5
clone_size: -
d_call: TRBD1
j_call: TRBJ1-1

cdr3_nt: TGCGCCAGCAGTGAGTCCCCGTTCTACCGACAGGGGAGAGACACTGAAGCTTTCTTT
cdr3_aa: CASSESPFYRQGRDTEAFF
v_call: TRBV10-2
clone_size: once
d_call: TRBD1
j_call: TRBJ1-1

cdr3_nt: TGTGCCATCAGTGGCCGAGAGGAGGATGAGCAGTTCTTC
cdr3_aa: CAISGREEDEQFF
v_call: TRBV10-3
clone_size: -
d_call: -
j_call: TRBJ2-1

cdr3_nt: TGCGCCAGCAGAGACAGGGGGCCGATCGATGAGCAGTTCTTC
cdr3_aa: CASRDRGPIDEQFF
v_call: TRBV10-1
clone_size: -
d_call: TRBD1
j_call: TRBJ2-1

cdr3_nt: TGTGCCAGCAGTTTAGACACGAGCTATGGCTACACCTTC
cdr3_aa: CASSLDTSYGYTF
v_call: TRBV28
clone_size: -
d_call: -
j_call: TRBJ1-2

cdr3_nt: TGTGCCAGCAGCGTAGCCTTCCCGGGGACAGGCAACTATGGCTACACCTTC
cdr3_aa: CASSVAFPGTGNYGYTF
v_call: TRBV9
clone_size: -
d_call: TRBD1
j_call: TRBJ1-2

cdr3_nt: TGTGCCAGCAGCCCACTAGACACAGATACGCAGTATTTT
cdr3_aa: CASSPLDTDTQYF
v_call: TRBV7-9
clone_size: -
d_call: -
j_call: TRBJ2-3

cdr3_nt: TGTGCCAGCAGCTTAGGGGGACAGGGGACCTACAATGAGCAGTTCTTC
cdr3_aa: CASSLGGQGTYNEQFF
v_call: TRBV11-1
clone_size: -
d_call: TRBD1
j_call: TRBJ2-1

cdr3_nt: TGTGCCAGCAGCCCCAGGGGACCTAACTATGGCTACACCTTC
cdr3_aa: CASSPRGPNYGYTF
v_call: TRBV6-5
clone_size: -
d_call: -
j_call: TRBJ1-2

cdr3_nt: TGTGCCAGCAGCCTTATAGCGGGCCACAATGAGCAGTTCTTC
cdr3_aa: CASSLIAGHNEQFF
v_call: TRBV7-3
clone_size: -
d_call: TRBD2
j_call: TRBJ2-1

cdr3_nt: TGTGCCAGCAGCCCCGATTATGAGGGCTATTCACCCCTCCACTTT
cdr3_aa: CASSPDYEGYSPLHF
v_call: TRBV3-1/TRBV3-2
clone_size: -
d_call: -
j_call: TRBJ1-6

cdr3_nt: TGTGCCAGCAGTGAAGACGGGGGCAATCAGCCCCAGCATTTT
cdr3_aa: CASSEDGGNQPQHF
v_call: TRBV6-1
clone_size: few
d_call: -
j_call: TRBJ1-5

cdr3_nt: TGTGCCAGTATGGGGAGCCTTAATGAAAAACTGTTTTTT
cdr3_aa: CASMGSLNEKLFF
v_call: TRBV19
clone_size: once
d_call: -
j_call: TRBJ1-4

cdr3_nt: TGTGCCAGCAGTGAAGTCACAGGGGATAATTCACCCCTCCACTTT
cdr3_aa: CASSEVTGDNSPLHF
v_call: TRBV6-1
clone_size: few
d_call: TRBD1
j_call: TRBJ1-6

cdr3_nt: TGTGCCAGCAGCTTTAGGACAGGCTCCTACGAGCAGTACTTC
cdr3_aa: CASSFRTGSYEQYF
v_call: TRBV3-1/TRBV3-2
clone_size: -
d_call: TRBD1
j_call: TRBJ2-7

cdr3_nt: TGTGCTAGTGGTTCCGTGGGCTTTCACGAGCAGTACTTC
cdr3_aa: CASGSVGFHEQYF
v_call: TRBV12-5
clone_size: -
d_call: -
j_call: TRBJ2-7

cdr3_nt: TGTGCCAGCAGCTCCAGACAGGGGCGAACGATGAACGGAGTGTACAATGAGCAGTTCTTC
cdr3_aa: CASSSRQGRTMNGVYNEQFF
v_call: TRBV11-3
clone_size: once
d_call: TRBD1
j_call: TRBJ2-1